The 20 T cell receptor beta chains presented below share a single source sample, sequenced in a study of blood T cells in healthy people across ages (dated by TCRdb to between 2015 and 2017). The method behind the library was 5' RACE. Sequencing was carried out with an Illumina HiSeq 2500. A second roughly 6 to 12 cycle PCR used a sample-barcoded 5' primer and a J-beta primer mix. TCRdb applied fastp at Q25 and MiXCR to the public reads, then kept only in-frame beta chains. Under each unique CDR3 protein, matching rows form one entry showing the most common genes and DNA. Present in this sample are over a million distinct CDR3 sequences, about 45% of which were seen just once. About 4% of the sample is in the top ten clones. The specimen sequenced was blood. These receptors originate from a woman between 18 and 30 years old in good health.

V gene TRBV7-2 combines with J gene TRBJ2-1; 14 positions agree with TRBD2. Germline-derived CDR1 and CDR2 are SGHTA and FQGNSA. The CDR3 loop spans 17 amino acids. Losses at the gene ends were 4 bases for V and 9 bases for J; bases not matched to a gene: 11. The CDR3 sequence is CASSSLAGTSGSGEQFF. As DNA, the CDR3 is TGTGCCAGCAGCTCCCTTGCCGGGACTAGCGGGAGTGGTGAGCAGTTCTTC. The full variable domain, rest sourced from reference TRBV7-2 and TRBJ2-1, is GAGVSQSPSNKVTEKGKDVELRCDPISGHTALYWYRQSLGQGLEFLIYFQGNSAPDKSGLPSDRFSAERTGGSVSTLTIQRTQQEDSAVYLCASSSLAGTSGSGEQFFGPGTRLTVL.

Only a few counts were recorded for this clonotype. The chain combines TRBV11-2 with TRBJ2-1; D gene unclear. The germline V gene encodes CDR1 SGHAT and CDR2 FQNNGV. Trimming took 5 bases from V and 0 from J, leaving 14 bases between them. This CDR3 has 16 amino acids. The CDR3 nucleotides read TGTGCCAGCAGCCCCCGTCCGGTTTCCTCCTACAATGAGCAGTTCTTC. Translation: CASSPRPVSSYNEQFF.

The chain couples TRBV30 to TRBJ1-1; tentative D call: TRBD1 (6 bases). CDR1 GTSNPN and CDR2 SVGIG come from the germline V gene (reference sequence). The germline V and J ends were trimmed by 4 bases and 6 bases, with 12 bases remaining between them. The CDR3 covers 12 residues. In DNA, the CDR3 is TGTGCCTGGATGTGGGGGCATGCTGAAGCTTTCTTT. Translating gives CAWMWGHAEAFF. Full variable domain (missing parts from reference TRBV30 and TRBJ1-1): SQTIHQWPATLVQPVGSPLSLECTVEGTSNPNLYWYRQAAGRGLQLLFYSVGIGQISSEVPQNLSASRPQDRQFILSSKKLLLSDSGFYLCAWMWGHAEAFFGQGTRLTVV.

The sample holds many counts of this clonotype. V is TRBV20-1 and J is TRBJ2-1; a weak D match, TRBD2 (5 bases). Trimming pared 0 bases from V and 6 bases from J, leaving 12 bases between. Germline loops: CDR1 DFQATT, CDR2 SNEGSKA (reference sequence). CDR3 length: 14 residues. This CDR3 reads CSAREPGIGNEQFF. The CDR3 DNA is TGCAGTGCTAGAGAACCGGGAATCGGCAATGAGCAGTTCTTC.

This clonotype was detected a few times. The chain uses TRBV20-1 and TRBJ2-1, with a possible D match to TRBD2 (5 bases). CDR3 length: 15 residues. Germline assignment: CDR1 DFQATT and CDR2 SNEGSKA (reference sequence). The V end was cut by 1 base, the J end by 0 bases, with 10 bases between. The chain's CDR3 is CSARVRGSSYNEQFF. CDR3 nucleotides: TGCAGTGCTAGAGTAAGAGGGAGCTCCTACAATGAGCAGTTCTTC.

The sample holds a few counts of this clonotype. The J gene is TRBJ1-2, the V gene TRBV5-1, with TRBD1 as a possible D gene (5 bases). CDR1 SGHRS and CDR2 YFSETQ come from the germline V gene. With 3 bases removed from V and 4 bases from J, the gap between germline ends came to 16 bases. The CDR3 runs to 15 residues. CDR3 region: CASSSEPGTLYGYTF. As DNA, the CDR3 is TGCGCCAGCAGCTCCGAACCGGGGACCCTCTATGGCTACACCTTC.

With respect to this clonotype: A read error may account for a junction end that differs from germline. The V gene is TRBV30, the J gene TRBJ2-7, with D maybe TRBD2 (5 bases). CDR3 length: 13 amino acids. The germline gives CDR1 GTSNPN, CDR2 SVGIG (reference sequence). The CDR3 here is CARSPGNSYEQYF. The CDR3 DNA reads TGTGCCCGGAGCCCGGGGAACTCCTACGAGCAGTACTTC. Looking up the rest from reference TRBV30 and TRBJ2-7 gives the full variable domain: SQTIHQWPATLVQPVGSPLSLECTVEGTSNPNLYWYRQAAGRGLQLLFYSVGIGQISSEVPQNLSASRPQDRQFILSSKKLLLSDSGFYLCARSPGNSYEQYFGPGTRLTVT.

The DNA for the CDR3 is TGTGCCAGCAGTGAAAGTGGCTGGTCCTACGAGCAGTACTTC. This translates into CASSESGWSYEQYF. This sequence joins TRBV2 and TRBJ2-7; D remains ambiguous. Germline values: CDR1 SNHLY, CDR2 FYNNEI. V dropped 2 bases and J dropped 1 base, with 9 bases sitting between them. The CDR3 is made up of 14 amino acids.

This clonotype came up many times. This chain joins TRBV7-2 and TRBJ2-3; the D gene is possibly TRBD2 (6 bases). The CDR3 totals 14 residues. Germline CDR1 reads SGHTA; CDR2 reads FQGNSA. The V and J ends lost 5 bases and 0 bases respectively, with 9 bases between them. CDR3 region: CASSQTSSTDTQYF. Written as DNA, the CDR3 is TGTGCCAGCAGCCAGACTAGTAGCACAGATACGCAGTATTTT.

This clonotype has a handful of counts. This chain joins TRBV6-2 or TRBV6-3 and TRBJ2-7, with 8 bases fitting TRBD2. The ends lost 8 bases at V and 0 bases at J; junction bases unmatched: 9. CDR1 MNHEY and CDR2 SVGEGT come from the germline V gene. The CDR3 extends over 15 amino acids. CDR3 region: CASHRLGLASYEQYF. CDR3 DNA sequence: TGTGCCAGCCACCGACTTGGACTAGCCTCCTACGAGCAGTACTTC.

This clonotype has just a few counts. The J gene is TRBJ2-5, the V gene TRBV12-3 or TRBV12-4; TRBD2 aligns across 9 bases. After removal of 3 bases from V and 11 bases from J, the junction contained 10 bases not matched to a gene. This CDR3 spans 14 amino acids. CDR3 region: CASSLNLAGLGQYF. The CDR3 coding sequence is TGTGCCAGCAGTTTGAACCTAGCGGGGTTGGGGCAGTACTTC.

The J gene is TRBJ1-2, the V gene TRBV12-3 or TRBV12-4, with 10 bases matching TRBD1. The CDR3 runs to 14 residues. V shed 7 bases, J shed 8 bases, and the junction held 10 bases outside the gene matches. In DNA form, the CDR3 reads TGTGCCAGCACCTTGGGGGACAGGGGTTACGGCTACACCTTC. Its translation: CASTLGDRGYGYTF.

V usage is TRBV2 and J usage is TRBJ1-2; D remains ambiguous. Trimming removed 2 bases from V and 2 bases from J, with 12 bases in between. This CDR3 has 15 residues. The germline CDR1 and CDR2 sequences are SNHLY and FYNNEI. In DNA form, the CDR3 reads TGTGCCAGCAGTGAAAAGACTCTATCCAACTATGGCTACACCTTC. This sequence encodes CASSEKTLSNYGYTF.

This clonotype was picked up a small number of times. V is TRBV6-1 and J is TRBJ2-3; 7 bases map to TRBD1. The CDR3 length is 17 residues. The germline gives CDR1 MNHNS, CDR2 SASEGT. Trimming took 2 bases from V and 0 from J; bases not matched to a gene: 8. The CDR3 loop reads CASSETRQGSSTDTQYF. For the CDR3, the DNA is TGTGCCAGCAGTGAAACCAGACAGGGCTCGAGCACAGATACGCAGTATTTT.

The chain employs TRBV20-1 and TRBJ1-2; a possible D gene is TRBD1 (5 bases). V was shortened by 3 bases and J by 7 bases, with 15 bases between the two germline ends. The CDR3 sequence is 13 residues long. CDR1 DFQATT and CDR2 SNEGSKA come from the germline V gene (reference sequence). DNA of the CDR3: TGCAGTGCTAGCGGGGGAAGTATAGGTGGCTACACCTTC. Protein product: CSASGGSIGGYTF.

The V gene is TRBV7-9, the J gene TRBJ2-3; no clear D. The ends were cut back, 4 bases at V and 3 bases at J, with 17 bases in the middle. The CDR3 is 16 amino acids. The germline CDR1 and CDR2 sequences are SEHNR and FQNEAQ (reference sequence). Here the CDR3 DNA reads TGTGCCAGCAGCTCCCCTGACCGGCTCGGGACAGATACGCAGTATTTT. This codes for CASSSPDRLGTDTQYF.

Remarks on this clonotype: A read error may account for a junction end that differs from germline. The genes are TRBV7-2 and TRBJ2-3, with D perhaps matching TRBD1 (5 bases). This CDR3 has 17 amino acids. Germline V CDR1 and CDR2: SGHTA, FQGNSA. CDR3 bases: TGTGCCAGCAGCTTACCCCGCACAGGAGAGAGCACAGATACGCGGTATTTT. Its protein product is CASSLPRTGESTDTRYF. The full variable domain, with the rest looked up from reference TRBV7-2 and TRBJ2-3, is GAGVSQSPSNKVTEKGKDVELRCDPISGHTALYWYRQSLGQGLEFLIYFQGNSAPDKSGLPSDRFSAERTGGSVSTLTIQRTQQEDSAVYLCASSLPRTGESTDTRYFGPGTRLTVL.

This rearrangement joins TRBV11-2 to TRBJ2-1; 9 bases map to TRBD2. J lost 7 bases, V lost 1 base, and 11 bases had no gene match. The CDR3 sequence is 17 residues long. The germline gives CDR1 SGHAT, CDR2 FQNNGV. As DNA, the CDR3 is TGTGCCAGCAGCTTAGGCAATCGGCTAGCGGGGAGTAATGAGCAGTTCTTC. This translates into CASSLGNRLAGSNEQFF. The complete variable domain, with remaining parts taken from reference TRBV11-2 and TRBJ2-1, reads EAGVAQSPRYKIIEKRQSVAFWCNPISGHATLYWYQQILGQGPKLLIQFQNNGVVDDSQLPKDRFSAERLKGVDSTLKIQPAKLEDSAVYLCASSLGNRLAGSNEQFFGPGTRLTVL.

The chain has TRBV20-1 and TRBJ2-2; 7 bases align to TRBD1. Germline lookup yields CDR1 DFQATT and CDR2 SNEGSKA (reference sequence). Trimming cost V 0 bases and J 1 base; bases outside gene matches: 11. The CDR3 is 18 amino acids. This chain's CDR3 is CSARDPPTGNRNTGELFF. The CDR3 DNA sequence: TGCAGTGCTAGAGACCCACCGACAGGGAATAGGAACACCGGGGAGCTGTTTTTT.

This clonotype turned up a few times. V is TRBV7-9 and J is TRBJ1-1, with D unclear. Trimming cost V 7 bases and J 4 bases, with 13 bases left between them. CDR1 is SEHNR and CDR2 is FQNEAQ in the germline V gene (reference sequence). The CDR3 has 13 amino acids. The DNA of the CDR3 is TGTGCCAGCATCATCCCGGACTCCACTGAAGCTTTCTTT. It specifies CASIIPDSTEAFF.